These T cell receptor beta chains were read from a single sample in a study of T cells expressing NK-cell markers. TCRdb re-called the 5' RACE reads and shows each CDR3 protein once, DNA omitted. The sample data list approximately 380,000 distinct CDR3 sequences. Sequenced sample: blood T cells: a sorted CD56 or NKG2C T cell subset, CD4+ or CD8+ T cells, or bulk PBMC T cells (not recorded which). The receptors were gathered from a man aged 18-69 years in good health. Both conserved end residues are part of each CDR3.

V gene	J gene	CDR3 protein
TRBV6-5	TRBJ1-2	CASSSGQGRANYGYTF
TRBV2	TRBJ1-1	CASMEGGEETEAFF
TRBV6-6	TRBJ2-2	CASNELAGELFF
TRBV27	TRBJ2-4	CASRREYSGLAKNIQYF
TRBV20-1	TRBJ2-1	CSARYTDRVSYNEQFF
TRBV5-1	TRBJ2-3	CASSTPSTDTQYF
TRBV5-1	TRBJ2-2	CASSLDSLAGGRDSTGELFF
TRBV3-1	TRBJ2-2	CASSPYASGNTGELFF
TRBV6-5	TRBJ2-3	CASSYRDRSRDTQYF
TRBV10-3	TRBJ2-4	CAISGGQVGENIQYF
TRBV15	TRBJ2-7	CATSRQGTYEQYF
TRBV20-1	TRBJ2-7	CSAFPWTGTYEQYF
TRBV2	TRBJ2-7	CASRPDRRSSFEQYF
TRBV29-1	TRBJ2-5	CSVVGKVETQYF
TRBV4-1	TRBJ2-7	CASSLRTSGYEQYF